These 19 T cell receptor beta chains were all obtained from the same sample, sequenced in a study of cytomegalovirus exposure and HLA in healthy donors (dated by TCRdb to between 2016 and 2019). Library prep was done by the immunoSEQ multiplex PCR assay. The multiplex PCR relied on a mix of 60 forward primers for TCR Vbeta segments and 13 reverse primers for TCR Jbeta segments. TCRdb mirrors the immuneACCESS table, restricted to in-frame sequences. Some clones are absent from its copies; in checked studies, under half trace to an unresolved V gene, and the reason for the others is unknown. The sample contains about 190,000 clones, roughly 80% of them found a single time. The ten biggest clones cover around 0.75% of the sample. Sequenced: PBMCs. These receptors came from a woman aged 18-29 years in good health and CMV-seronegative.

This clone was seen more than once but under ten times. The chain has TRBV6-4 and TRBJ2-1; perhaps TRBD2 as D (6 bases). This CDR3 has 17 amino acids. The germline V and J ends were trimmed by 2 bases and 0 bases, with 14 bases remaining between them. Per germline, CDR1 MRHNA and CDR2 SNTAGT. CDR3 region: CASSDAGTLLSYNEQFF. The CDR3 region has the DNA TGTGCCAGCAGTGACGCTGGGACTTTACTCTCCTACAATGAGCAGTTCTTC.

The CDR3 nucleotides read TGTGCCAGCAGCCAAGACCTAGACAGGGGTGGAAACACCATATATTTT. Translation: CASSQDLDRGGNTIYF. The chain employs TRBV4-2 and TRBJ1-3; TRBD1 matches 8 bases. The CDR3 length is 16 residues. Per the germline V gene, CDR1 is LGHNA and CDR2 is YNFKEQ. The ends lost 0 bases at V and 3 bases at J; junction bases unmatched: 4.

This clone was observed a few times. This chain connects TRBV6-6 to TRBJ2-7, with 7 bases aligning to TRBD1. V shed 6 bases and J 5 bases; nucleotides not matched to a gene: 7. CDR1 is MNHNY, CDR2 SVGAGI, per germline (reference sequence). CDR3 length equals 13 residues. The CDR3 sequence: CASSDTGDDEQYF. CDR3 coding DNA: TGTGCCAGCAGCGATACAGGGGACGACGAGCAGTACTTC.

V and J are TRBV6-6 and TRBJ1-2; 8 nucleotides match TRBD1. Germline lookup yields CDR1 MNHNY and CDR2 SVGAGI (reference sequence). The CDR3 covers 14 residues. V was pared by 6 bases and J by 4 bases, with 7 bases of the junction left unmatched. The CDR3 region is CASSPQTGAYGYTF. The DNA for the CDR3 is TGTGCCAGCAGCCCTCAGACAGGGGCCTATGGCTACACCTTC.

The chain joins TRBV27 to TRBJ2-4, with 10 positions matching TRBD2. The trim removed 7 bases at V and 8 bases at J, leaving 11 bases unmatched. CDR1 is MNHEY, CDR2 SMNVEV, per germline (reference sequence). The CDR3 spans 15 residues. CDR3 sequence reads: CASIRQAGGHYIQYF. DNA of the CDR3: TGTGCCAGCATAAGACAAGCGGGGGGGCATTACATTCAGTACTTC.

The gene calls are TRBV5-1 and TRBJ2-6; D is possibly TRBD1 (6 bases). CDR1 is SGHRS and CDR2 is YFSETQ in the germline V gene. The V gene lost 2 bases and the J gene lost 3 bases, with 9 bases spanning the gap. The CDR3 covers 15 residues. CDR3 in amino acids: CASSFSGHGANVLTF. CDR3 DNA: TGCGCCAGCAGCTTTTCGGGACATGGGGCCAACGTCCTGACTTTC.

V usage is TRBV6-5 and J usage is TRBJ1-4; TRBD1 agrees at 7 bases. Trimming took 6 bases from V and 0 from J; bases not matched to a gene: 4. This CDR3 region has 15 residues. Germline V gene sequence: CDR1 MNHEY, CDR2 SVGAGI. This CDR3 is CASRTDRATNEKLFF. The CDR3 nucleotides are TGTGCCAGCAGAACCGACAGGGCAACTAATGAAAAACTGTTTTTT.

This sequence joins TRBV7-8 and TRBJ2-5, with D perhaps matching TRBD2 (6 bases). Germline V gene data show CDR1 as SGHVS and CDR2 as FQNEAQ. The V gene lost 5 bases and the J gene lost 0 bases, with 10 bases spanning the gap. The CDR3 runs 14 residues. Here the CDR3 reads CASSPGRNQETQYF. The CDR3 region has the DNA TGTGCCAGCAGCCCGGGGAGGAACCAAGAGACCCAGTACTTC.

The chain combines TRBV6-5 with TRBJ1-1; possibly TRBD1 for D (5 bases). CDR3 length equals 16 residues. Trimming left V 0 bases short and J 3 bases short, with 14 bases between. The germline gives CDR1 MNHEY, CDR2 SVGAGI. The CDR3 region has the DNA TGTGCCAGCAGTTACTCAATCGGAGGGGATGACACTGAAGCTTTCTTT. Encoded protein: CASSYSIGGDDTEAFF.

The count of this clone is one. The chain recombines TRBV19 with TRBJ1-1, with 8 positions matching TRBD1. The CDR3 loop spans 15 amino acids. Germline loops: CDR1 LNHDA, CDR2 SQIVND (reference sequence). The ends lost 5 bases at V and 8 bases at J; junction bases unmatched: 13. CDR3 nucleotides: TGTGCCAGTAGTGTGAAGACAGGGGAGCAGACCGAAGCTTTCTTT. It codes for CASSVKTGEQTEAFF.

The V gene is TRBV10-3, the J gene TRBJ2-5, with 10 bases identical to TRBD1. V trimming: 4 bases; J trimming: 2 bases; junction bases outside the gene matches: 7. This CDR3 has 16 amino acids. CDR1 and CDR2 (germline): ENHRY, SYGVKD. Here the CDR3 reads CAISALPGQGQETQYF. DNA of the CDR3: TGTGCCATCAGTGCACTTCCGGGACAGGGGCAAGAGACCCAGTACTTC.

The chain carries TRBV30 and TRBJ1-2; D perhaps matches TRBD1 (5 bases). The V end lost 0 bases, the J end lost 10 bases, and 9 bases lay between the germline ends. CDR1 and CDR2 (germline): GTSNPN, SVGIG (reference sequence). The CDR3 extends over 11 amino acids. The CDR3 sequence: CAWSVGGVYTF. CDR3 coding DNA: TGTGCCTGGAGTGTGGGGGGAGTCTACACCTTC.

The CDR3 loop reads CASSGQPNTEAFF. For the CDR3, the DNA is TGTGCCAGCAGTGGACAACCGAACACTGAAGCTTTCTTT. The chain combines TRBV6-5 with TRBJ1-1; D may be TRBD1 (5 bases). The CDR3 is 13 amino acids. Trimming stripped 5 bases from V and 1 base from J, with 8 bases between. CDR1 is MNHEY, CDR2 SVGAGI, per germline.

This chain uses TRBV6-5 with TRBJ2-7, with D possibly matching TRBD1 (6 bases). Trimming took off 5 bases at V and 3 bases at J, with 14 bases between the two ends. The V gene's germline CDR1 is MNHEY and CDR2 SVGAGI. The CDR3 is 14 residues long. CDR3 DNA sequence: TGTGCCAGCAGTATTGACAGGTCGGGCTACGAGCAGTACTTC. Protein product: CASSIDRSGYEQYF.

The chain links TRBV7-8 to TRBJ2-3; 8 bases are a match to TRBD2. This CDR3 region has 16 residues. V gave up 5 bases and J gave up 1 base; unmatched junction bases: 8. In germline, CDR1 is SGHVS, CDR2 FQNEAQ. CDR3 amino acids: CASSPGRAGGTDTQYF. Written as DNA, the CDR3 is TGTGCCAGCAGCCCGGGGCGAGCGGGAGGCACAGATACGCAGTATTTT.

V and J are TRBV7-2 and TRBJ2-3; weak D call: TRBD1 (5 bases). The CDR3 contains 15 residues. V was cut by 0 bases and J by 6 bases, with 13 bases left in between. Looked up from germline, CDR1 is SGHTA and CDR2 is FQGNSA. CDR3 sequence: CASSLAAWAGDTQYF. DNA of the CDR3: TGTGCCAGCAGCTTAGCCGCGTGGGCAGGGGATACGCAGTATTTT.

The chain combines TRBV19 with TRBJ2-2, with TRBD1 identical over 7 bases. V lost 9 bases and J lost 4; bases outside the gene matches: 14. There are 16 residues in the CDR3. Germline CDR1 LNHDA, CDR2 SQIVND (reference sequence). The CDR3 bases are TGTGCCAGCAACTTACGGACAGGAAGCGTCACCGGGGAGCTGTTTTTT. Encoded protein: CASNLRTGSVTGELFF.

This clone occurred a few times. For the CDR3, the DNA is TGTGCCAGCAGCCGAGAGAGGGTTTCCAACACCGGGGAGCTGTTTTTT. Residues: CASSRERVSNTGELFF. This chain connects TRBV7-8 to TRBJ2-2; D might be TRBD2 (5 bases). From germline, CDR1 is SGHVS and CDR2 FQNEAQ. V was shortened by 5 bases and J by 2 bases, with 15 bases between the two germline ends. CDR3 length: 16 residues.

This chain joins TRBV29-1 and TRBJ2-1; D is unclear. CDR1 SQVTM and CDR2 ANQGSEA come from the germline V gene. The CDR3 covers 14 residues. V lost 0 bases and J lost 6, with 12 bases in between. The CDR3 loop is CSVEERLFFNEQFF. In DNA, the CDR3 is TGCAGCGTTGAAGAGCGCCTTTTTTTCAATGAGCAGTTCTTC.